Listed below are T cell receptor beta chains from one sample, sequenced in a study of blood T cell repertoires in COVID-19. Produced via immunoSEQ multiplex PCR; TCRdb's table is partial and in-frame only. This sample has under 250,000 clones; 89% occur once, and the top ten carry around 6%. The specimen sequenced was peripheral blood. The receptors come from a man aged 60 to 69 who had recovered from COVID-19. Both conserved end residues are part of each CDR3. D genes are given only for firm matches. Size tells how often a clone was seen (once, few, many) or the class of an expanded clone, and some rows leave it out.

length | D | size | J | V | CDR3 | DNA
12 | - | - | TRBJ1-2 | TRBV28 | CASNDGGRGYTF | TGTGCCAGCAATGATGGGGGGAGAGGCTACACCTTC
14 | - | - | TRBJ1-4 | TRBV19 | CASSTRVLNEKLFF | TGTGCCAGTAGTACCCGGGTCTTAAATGAAAAACTGTTTTTT
16 | TRBD2 | - | TRBJ2-5 | TRBV28 | CASSFQGLAGEETQYF | TGTGCCAGCAGTTTCCAGGGACTAGCGGGAGAAGAGACCCAGTACTTC
14 | TRBD2 | - | TRBJ2-1 | TRBV5-6 | CASRPLAGARSTLF | TGTGCCAGCAGACCTCTAGCGGGGGCCCGGAGCACGCTCTTC
14 | - | - | TRBJ2-1 | TRBV3-1/TRBV3-2 | CASSDHGAVNEQFF | TGTGCCAGCAGCGACCATGGGGCCGTCAATGAGCAGTTCTTC
16 | - | - | TRBJ2-7 | TRBV14 | CASSQDLTAVGGEQYF | TGTGCCAGCAGCCAAGATCTGACGGCAGTCGGAGGAGAGCAGTACTTC
11 | - | - | TRBJ1-2 | TRBV30 | CAWTQTGYANF | TGTGCCTGGACACAAACAGGGTACGCCAACTTC
15 | TRBD2 | - | TRBJ2-1 | TRBV5-1 | CASRPTSGSYNEQFF | TGCGCCAGCAGGCCGACTAGCGGGAGTTACAATGAGCAGTTCTTC
17 | TRBD1 | - | TRBJ1-1 | TRBV19 | CASSRGQGGNMNTEAFF | TGTGCCAGTAGTAGGGGACAGGGGGGAAATATGAACACTGAAGCTTTCTTT
14 | - | once | TRBJ2-3 | TRBV28 | CASSAPGRTDTQYF | TGTGCCAGCAGTGCCCCAGGTAGAACAGATACGCAGTATTTT
14 | TRBD1 | once | TRBJ1-1 | TRBV30 | CAWSVLGQGAEAFF | TGTGCCTGGAGTGTACTGGGACAGGGGGCTGAAGCTTTCTTT
15 | TRBD1 | once | TRBJ1-1 | TRBV5-6 | CASSGGQLMNTEAFF | TGTGCCAGCAGCGGGGGACAGTTAATGAACACTGAAGCTTTCTTT
16 | - | - | TRBJ2-2 | TRBV2 | CASRESEGANTGELFF | TGTGCCAGCAGAGAGTCGGAGGGGGCCAACACCGGGGAGCTGTTTTTT